This TCR beta chain comes out of a study of cytomegalovirus exposure and HLA in healthy donors. Vbeta (60) and Jbeta (13) primers were used in the PCR. Measured with immunoSEQ multiplex PCR; TCRdb has only the in-frame clones, and not every one. The sample holds 100,000 to 120,000 clones, around 78% seen once. The CDR3 contains 15 residues. Deletions cut 0 bases from V and 7 bases from J, with 11 bases between. Germline V gives CDR1 SGHDT, CDR2 YYEEEE. This clonotype was obtained from a male donor in good health and CMV-seronegative. The sequencing sample was made of PBMCs. This rearrangement joins TRBV5-6 to TRBJ1-6; the D gene is possibly TRBD1 (5 bases). The CDR3 nucleotides are TGTGCCAGCAGCTTGGCTCCAGGGTTCAATTCACCCCTCCACTTT. Its translation is CASSLAPGFNSPLHF.